The T cell receptor beta chain described here comes from a study of cytomegalovirus exposure and HLA in healthy donors. The count of this clone is one. Its antigen is still unknown. General observations from the study: Most TCR sequences proved rare, with some public TCRs found in many donors.

Sequenced by immunoSEQ multiplex PCR; TCRdb stores in-frame clones only, minus some. This repertoire shows over 200,000 clones, roughly 90% found once; its top ten account for more than 0.35%. Trimming took off 5 bases at V and 4 bases at J, with 19 bases between the two ends. Looked up from germline, CDR1 is SGDLS and CDR2 is YYNGEE. There are 16 residues in the CDR3. The sequenced sample was PBMCs. This clonotype originated in a woman younger than 35 in good health and CMV-seronegative. V gene TRBV9 combines with J gene TRBJ2-1; D might be TRBD1 (6 bases). The CDR3 sequence: CASSSNRAMVYNEQFF. The CDR3 DNA follows: TGTGCCAGCAGTAGTAACAGGGCGATGGTATACAATGAGCAGTTCTTC. The variable domain in full, completed from reference TRBV9 and TRBJ2-1, reads DSGVTQTPKHLITATGQRVTLRCSPRSGDLSVYWYQQSLDQGLQFLIQYYNGEERAKGNILERFSAQQFPDLHSELNLSSLELGDSALYFCASSSNRAMVYNEQFFGPGTRLTVL.